This T cell receptor (beta chain) originates from a study of T cell repertoires in cytomegalovirus infection. Background on the study: HLA-C-restricted CMV epitopes, recently identified, and well-studied HLA-B-restricted ones were used by the study.

One entry per CDR3 protein results from TCRdb running MiXCR on the reads. The table includes about 830,000 distinct CDR3 sequences, about 33% detected once. Study-wide results and caveats: The response measured ex vivo was dominated by TCR beta clonotypes (HLA-C-restricted and CMV-specific).

A few counts support this clonotype. What it recognizes is unknown. Germline V gene data show CDR1 as LGHNA and CDR2 as YNFKEQ. The CDR3 loop spans 16 amino acids. The V and J ends lost 1 base and 7 bases respectively, with 17 bases between them. The chain employs TRBV4-2 and TRBJ2-1; D could derive from TRBD1 or TRBD2 (5 bases each). The TCR was taken from a human donor in good health (CMV status not recorded). Some clones in this sample may be carry-over from other donors' samples. The sample was cultured CD8+ T cells from PBMCs, taken from culture after CMV antigen stimulation. Here the CDR3 reads CASSQARGPQPNEQFF. The DNA of the CDR3 is TGTGCCAGCAGCCAAGCGAGGGGCCCCCAGCCGAATGAGCAGTTCTTC.